The rows below give T cell receptor beta chains drawn from one sample of a study of control samples from healthy donors and cancer patients. The protocol was immunoSEQ multiplex PCR, while the TCRdb copy is restricted to in-frame clones and leaves out a portion. The table shows about 94,000 clones, with 90% occurring only once. The specimen sequenced was blood. The receptors here all came from a young woman in good health. CDR3s include the opening cysteine and the closing phenylalanine or tryptophan. D genes are given only for firm matches. Some rows have no size entry. The others give once, few or many, or a class for an expanded clone.

TRBV3-1/TRBV3-2	TRBJ1-4	TRBD1	.	TGTGCCAGCAGCCGCCCGGACAGGGGTTTTGTTGAAAAACTGTTTTTT	CASSRPDRGFVEKLFF
TRBV5-1	TRBJ1-4	.	.	TGCGCCAGCACCCCCCTCGGCACGGGTGAAAAACTGTTTTTT	CASTPLGTGEKLFF
TRBV7-8	TRBJ1-2	.	.	TGTGCCAGCAGCTTGGTCTGGGGGCGGTTTGCCACTGGCTACACCTTC	CASSLVWGRFATGYTF
TRBV7-8	TRBJ1-1	.	.	TGTGCCAGCAGCTGGAAGGGGGGCACTGAAGCTTTCTTT	CASSWKGGTEAFF
TRBV11-2	TRBJ2-2	.	.	TGTGCCAGCAACCCTGGAGGGACAGCGAACACCGGGGAGCTGTTTTTT	CASNPGGTANTGELFF
TRBV27	TRBJ1-1	TRBD1	.	TGTGCCAGCAGTCCCGGTGCCGGACAGGGGATGAACACTGAAGCTTTCTTT	CASSPGAGQGMNTEAFF
TRBV6-4	TRBJ2-2	.	.	TGTGCCAGCAGTGACAGGGGCACCGGGGAGCTGTTTTTT	CASSDRGTGELFF
TRBV6-5	TRBJ1-1	.	.	TGTGCCAGCAGCGTCGGCGGATTGGGTGGGTCGGCTTTCTTT	CASSVGGLGGSAFF
TRBV14	TRBJ1-1	.	.	TGTGCCAGCAGACCCTGGGGGGGTTTTTTTCACACTGAAGCTTTCTTT	CASRPWGGFFHTEAFF
TRBV4-1	TRBJ1-1	.	.	TGCGCCAGCAGCCAAGATCTCGCTGAAGCTTTCTTT	CASSQDLAEAFF
TRBV5-6	TRBJ1-2	.	.	TGTGCCAGCAGGGCAGGTTTGAACTATGGCTACACCTTC	CASRAGLNYGYTF
TRBV19	TRBJ2-7	.	.	TGTGCCAGTAGTATATCGGGGGACGAGCAGTACTTC	CASSISGDEQYF
TRBV12-3/TRBV12-4	TRBJ2-7	TRBD1	.	TGTGCCAGCAGTCAGGGACAGGGCTTCGAGCAGTACTTC	CASSQGQGFEQYF
TRBV5-1	TRBJ1-4	.	.	.	CASSFGPGTNEKLFF
TRBV24-1	TRBJ2-5	.	.	TGTGCCACCAGTGAGGGACCTATCCAAGAGACCCAGTACTTC	CATSEGPIQETQYF
TRBV5-1	TRBJ2-7	.	.	TGCGCCAGCAGCTTCTATCCCTACGAGCAGTACTTC	CASSFYPYEQYF
TRBV25-1	TRBJ1-1	.	.	TGTGCCAGCTCCGCATACATGAACACTGAAGCTTTCTTT	CASSAYMNTEAFF
TRBV3-1/TRBV3-2	TRBJ2-3	.	.	TGTGCCAGCAGCCCCGATTGGGGGGGCCAAGATACGCAGTATTTT	CASSPDWGGQDTQYF
TRBV11-2	TRBJ1-3	.	.	TGTGCCAGCAGCTACAGGGTAGTGGGCGACACCATATATTTT	CASSYRVVGDTIYF
TRBV7-9	TRBJ1-1	.	.	TGTGCCAGCAGCTATACAGGAGGTATTGAAGCTTTCTTT	CASSYTGGIEAFF
TRBV18	TRBJ2-3	.	.	TGTGCCAGCTCAACGACGAGGGGAACGGGAGATACGCAGTATTTT	CASSTTRGTGDTQYF
TRBV2	TRBJ1-1	.	.	TGTGCCAGCGCAGTCTCGGGCAGGATGAACACTGAAGCTTTCTTT	CASAVSGRMNTEAFF
TRBV11-3	TRBJ2-7	.	.	TGTGCCAGCAGCTTAGTGGCCATCTACGAGCAGTACTTC	CASSLVAIYEQYF
TRBV18	TRBJ2-3	.	.	TGTGCCAGCTCCTCAGAGGGGAGGTCTTTGACAGATACGCAGTATTTT	CASSSEGRSLTDTQYF
TRBV5-6	TRBJ1-1	.	once	TGTGCCAGCAGCTTGTTTGGCACTGAAGCTTTCTTT	CASSLFGTEAFF
TRBV2	TRBJ1-4	.	.	TGTGCCAGCAGTTTACGGGGGCGCGGTGAAAAACTGTTTTTT	CASSLRGRGEKLFF
TRBV9	TRBJ1-1	.	.	TGTGCCAGCAGCCCAGGGGCGAGCACTGAAGCTTTCTTT	CASSPGASTEAFF
TRBV5-1	TRBJ2-7	TRBD1	.	TGCGCCAGCAGCTTGGGGACAGGATTCCCGACCGAGCAGTACTTC	CASSLGTGFPTEQYF
TRBV24-1	TRBJ1-5	TRBD1	.	TGTGCCACTATACTCGACAGGGGAGGTCACAATCAGCCCCAGCATTTT	CATILDRGGHNQPQHF
TRBV19	TRBJ2-6	.	.	TGTGCCAGTAGTATAGACCCCGCTGGGGCCAACGTCCTGACTTTC	CASSIDPAGANVLTF
TRBV7-3	TRBJ1-2	.	.	TGTGCCAGCAGGATCCGACAGACTAACTATGGCTACACCTTC	CASRIRQTNYGYTF
TRBV5-1	TRBJ2-3	TRBD2	.	TGCGCCAGCAGCTTGACGGTAGTCGTAACTAGCGGGGTTGCAGATACGCAGTATTTT	CASSLTVVVTSGVADTQYF
TRBV25-1	TRBJ2-2	TRBD2	.	TGTGCCACCTCCTATCCCAGCGCGGGGGCCGGGGAGCTGTTTTTT	CATSYPSAGAGELFF
TRBV27	TRBJ1-2	.	.	TGTGCCAGCAGTCGACAGCCTAACTATGGCTACACCTTC	CASSRQPNYGYTF
TRBV5-1	TRBJ2-5	TRBD1	.	TGCGCCAGCAGCCCACTCGGCACGGGACAGCAGTACCAAGAGACCCAGTACTTC	CASSPLGTGQQYQETQYF
TRBV6-5	TRBJ2-7	TRBD1	.	TGTGCCAGCACAGAAAGGGGACAGGGCTGGGAAGAGCAGTACTTC	CASTERGQGWEEQYF
TRBV5-1	TRBJ2-7	TRBD1	.	TGCGCCAGCAGCTTAGGGACAGGTACTTACGAGCAGTACTTC	CASSLGTGTYEQYF
TRBV7-9	TRBJ2-2	TRBD2	.	TGTGCCAGCTCGGAGCGGGGGGTTGCCGGGGAGCTGTTTTTT	CASSERGVAGELFF
TRBV12-3/TRBV12-4	TRBJ1-3	.	.	TGTGCCAGCAGTTCGGGACTTGGAAACACCATATATTTT	CASSSGLGNTIYF
TRBV6-6	TRBJ2-5	TRBD2	.	TGTGCCAGCAGTTACGGTAGCGGGGGTCCCCAAGAGACCCAGTACTTC	CASSYGSGGPQETQYF
TRBV5-5	TRBJ1-1	TRBD1	.	TGTGCCAGCAGCCTCCTCACAGGGGGGGAAACTGAAGCTTTCTTT	CASSLLTGGETEAFF
TRBV6-6	TRBJ2-3	.	.	TGTGCCAGCAGTCAGGATGGGGGGCCGGGCACAGATACGCAGTATTTT	CASSQDGGPGTDTQYF
TRBV10-3	TRBJ2-5	.	.	TGTGCCATCGGAGGCAAAGGGGCTTTCCAAGAGACCCAGTACTTC	CAIGGKGAFQETQYF
TRBV10-3	TRBJ1-1	.	.	TGTGCCATCAGTGAAATGGGATACACTGAAGCTTTCTTT	CAISEMGYTEAFF